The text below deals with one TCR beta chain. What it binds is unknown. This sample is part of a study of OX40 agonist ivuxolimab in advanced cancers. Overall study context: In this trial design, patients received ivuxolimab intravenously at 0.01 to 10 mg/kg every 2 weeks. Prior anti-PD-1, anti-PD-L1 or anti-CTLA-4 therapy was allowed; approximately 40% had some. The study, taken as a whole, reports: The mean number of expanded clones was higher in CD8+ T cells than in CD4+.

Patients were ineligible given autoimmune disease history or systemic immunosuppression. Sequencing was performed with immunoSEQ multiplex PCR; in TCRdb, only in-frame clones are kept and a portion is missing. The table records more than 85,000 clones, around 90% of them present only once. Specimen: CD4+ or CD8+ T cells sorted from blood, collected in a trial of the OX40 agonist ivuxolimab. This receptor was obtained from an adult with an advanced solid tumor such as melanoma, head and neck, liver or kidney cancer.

CDR3 sequence: CASSLPDRLANYEQYF. The CDR3 bases are TGTGCCAGCAGTTTACCCGACAGGTTAGCGAACTACGAGCAGTACTTC. The V call is TRBV28, the J call TRBJ2-7, with a weak D call TRBD1 (6 bases). Germline V gene lookup returns CDR1 MDHEN and CDR2 SYDVKM. V was shortened by 2 bases and J by 3 bases, with 17 bases between the two germline ends. This CDR3 is built from 16 residues. Combining the CDR3 with reference TRBV28 and TRBJ2-7 gives the whole variable domain DVKVTQSSRYLVKRTGEKVFLECVQDMDHENMFWYRQDPGLGLRLIYFSYDVKMKEKGDIPEGYSVSREKKERFSLILESASTNQTSMYLCASSLPDRLANYEQYFGPGTRLTVT.